This TCR beta chain was documented in a study of shared clonotypes between healthy human individuals (TCRdb year 2020). A note on the overall study: A couple of women and a few men aged 18 to 49 years were included in the cohort. To estimate repertoire size and how much clonotype sharing occurs between individuals, the study deeply sequenced the blood TCR repertoires of five healthy adults. To increase sequencing depth and limit assay-specific biases, different laboratories used diverse techniques to prepare libraries and sequence TCR repertoires. Leukapheresis yielded between about 0.85 and 9 billion PBMCs per donor. For each donor, CD4 naive and CD4 memory were each run on three plates, CD8 naive on two plates, and CD8 memory on one plate.

For the CD8 naive samples, CD45RO-negative cells were positively selected for CCR7, yielding a CD45RA+CCR7+ population from which TemRA cells were excluded. Healthy HIV-negative adults with no recently reported acute infections or vaccinations were included as donors. Every donor was a Caucasian adult living in Nashville, Tennessee, USA. Blood was obtained by leukapheresis, after which PBMCs were separated by Ficoll-Histopaque density gradient centrifugation and cryopreserved in liquid nitrogen vapor phase. Analytical flow cytometry was used to check the purity and quantity of each magnetically sorted T cell population. Genomic DNA was isolated from each sorted fraction and quantified by UV absorbance on a Nanodrop 2000c. Using the deep immunoSEQ assay, multiplex PCR amplified TCR CDR3 regions from genomic DNA. Extracted genomic DNA from each cell subset was distributed evenly across all wells of several immunoSEQ 96-well plates, and each plate was treated as a replicate. For sorted subsets, roughly 200 ng of genomic DNA, equivalent to roughly 33,000 T cell genomes, went into each replicate PCR. The purified libraries were quantified using a Qubit 3.0 fluorometer, sized with a Bioanalyzer 2100, and then quantified again using the KAPA Library Quantification kit. A separate single-read 150-cycle Illumina NextSeq 550 flow cell was used to sequence each immunoSEQ 96-well plate. Regarding the original processing steps: Because the immunoSEQ output included only junctional sequences and no quality scores, the filtering could not be the same as the filtering used for full-length reads. To assign V/J genes and CDR3, sequences were annotated using PyIR, a Python wrapper for IgBLAST v1.9, with IMGT germline references. Reads were removed for weak V/J assignments (E-value above 1e-6), missing CDR3, stop codons, out-of-frame junctions, or ambiguous translated residues. A V3J clonotype was defined by an identical inferred V gene, J gene, and CDR3 amino acid sequence. The percentage overlap between two repertoires was calculated by dividing the number of shared unique clonotypes by the size of the smaller repertoire. Richness of each repertoire was evaluated using RTK rarefaction, the Chao1 estimator, and Recon v2.1 estimates of unobserved clonotypes. For all TCRbeta clonotypes obtained by the gDNA method from several donors, generation probabilities were computed with OLGA. TCRdb holds this immuneACCESS table with in-frame rearrangements only. Some clones are missing; in checked studies, unresolved V genes explain under half, and the rest has no known cause. V, J and clone size were drawn from that table, and D and trimming were deduced from the DNA. This sample lists over 800,000 clones; around 92% were detected once. The ten top clones hold under 30% of the sample.

Concerning this clone: What antigen it recognizes has not been identified. Per-base qualities were not stored, and no clone one base away is much larger.

The CDR3 runs 15 residues from the cysteine to the phenylalanine. Just CDR3 DNA is preserved here, 45 bases in frame from base 1. CDR1 and CDR2 (MNHEY, SMNVEV) derive from the germline V gene (reference sequence). Trimming costs V 0 bases and J 5 bases, and their ends lie 13 bases apart. General findings and caveats noted by the study authors: Incomplete sequencing was indicated by rarefaction of sorted-subset datasets, despite the large sequencing depth. Naive subsets generally had larger estimated clonotype richness than memory subsets. Compared with non-shared clonotypes, the clonotypes found in all four sorted-subset donors had higher generation probabilities. Only blood was sampled, and tissue TCR repertoires likely differ from those in blood. Because the study included only a small number of donors, the genetic and exposure-history diversity represented was limited. Pairwise subsampling indicated that sequencing depth was expected to affect the degree of clonotype sharing among donors. Across four donors, about 5.2% of naive CD4, approximately 4% of naive CD8, about 2% of memory CD4, and roughly 0.4% of memory CD8 clonotypes were shared.

This receptor was taken from a man aged 25-45 years in good health. What was sequenced was naive CD8+ T cells sorted from blood. This specimen's cell subset or site label, interpreted: CD45RA+CCR7+. The V gene is TRBV27 and the J gene is TRBJ1-1; 5 matching bases give a weak D call of TRBD1. The CDR3 has the sequence CASSLSMGGSTEAFF. The DNA is TGTGCCAGCAGTTTATCGATGGGGGGGAGTACTGAAGCTTTCTTT.